Shown below are 11 T cell receptor beta chains from a single sample sequenced in a study of blood T cell repertoires in COVID-19. Using immunoSEQ multiplex PCR, the repertoire was profiled, and TCRdb retains in-frame clones only, with some absent. The table includes almost 100,000 clones, roughly nine tenths detected once. Sequenced: peripheral blood. All receptors come from a man in his forties or fifties with acute or convalescent COVID-19.

The CDR3 coding sequence is TGTGCCAGTAGAGCGAGTCCAGGGGTAATACGGAAAGGGAACACTGAAGCTTTCTTT. Translated, it gives CASRASPGVIRKGNTEAFF. The rearrangement links TRBV19 to TRBJ1-1, with a possible D match to TRBD1 (6 bases). The CDR3 extends over 19 amino acids. V gave up 6 bases and J gave up 1 base, with 27 bases separating them. Germline V gene lookup returns CDR1 LNHDA and CDR2 SQIVND (reference sequence).

This sequence joins TRBV7-9 and TRBJ2-1; D gene ambiguous. Between the trimmed V and J ends, which lost 5 bases and 8 bases, there was a span of 10 bases. Germline CDR1 SEHNR, CDR2 FQNEAQ (reference sequence). The CDR3 extends over 12 amino acids. CDR3 region: CASSQPRHEQFF. CDR3 bases: TGTGCCAGCAGCCAGCCGAGGCATGAGCAGTTCTTC.

The rearrangement uses TRBV19 and TRBJ2-2, with TRBD1 as a possible D gene (6 bases). Trimming took 6 bases from V and 5 from J, leaving 10 bases between them. The CDR3 loop spans 13 amino acids. Germline lookup yields CDR1 LNHDA and CDR2 SQIVND (reference sequence). This CDR3 reads CASSSQGTGELFF. For the CDR3, the DNA is TGTGCCAGTAGCAGCCAGGGGACCGGGGAGCTGTTTTTT.

The chain recombines TRBV11-3 with TRBJ1-1, with D unresolved. Between the trimmed V and J ends, which lost 5 bases and 1 base, there was a span of 5 bases. The V gene's germline CDR1 is SGHNT and CDR2 YENEEA. The CDR3 length is 12 residues. The CDR3 is CASSPRNTEAFF. CDR3 coding DNA: TGTGCCAGCAGCCCCAGGAACACTGAAGCTTTCTTT.

The V call is TRBV6-1, the J call TRBJ2-3, with D possibly matching TRBD1 (6 bases). V lost 4 bases and J 5 bases, leaving 19 bases between the germline ends. CDR1 and CDR2 (germline): MNHNS, SASEGT. The length of the CDR3 is 16 residues. The CDR3 here is CASSAWARGIIDTQYF. CDR3 in DNA: TGTGCCAGCAGTGCGTGGGCCAGGGGAATTATAGATACGCAGTATTTT.

The chain carries TRBV19 and TRBJ1-2, with D unresolved. Germline V gives CDR1 LNHDA, CDR2 SQIVND (reference sequence). The V and J ends lost 1 base and 5 bases respectively, with 32 bases between them. The CDR3 is 21 residues long. As DNA, the CDR3 is TGTGCCAGTAGTATAGGTATTGGAGGGTTTGTTGTTGGTCGGATATTTTATGGCTACACCTTC. Its translation: CASSIGIGGFVVGRIFYGYTF.

The CDR3 protein is CASRWRDRSTDTQYF. In nucleotides, the CDR3 is TGTGCCAGCAGATGGAGGGACAGGAGCACAGATACGCAGTATTTT. The chain is built from TRBV6-6 and TRBJ2-3, with 8 bases lining up with TRBD1. V shed 6 bases, J shed 0 bases, and the junction held 5 bases outside the gene matches. The CDR3 is 15 amino acids. CDR1 and CDR2 from the germline V gene are MNHNY and SVGAGI (reference sequence).

The chain employs TRBV7-3 and TRBJ2-7; TRBD2 agrees at 14 bases. The J segment lost 5 bases and the V segment lost 2 bases, leaving 2 bases of the junction unmatched. The CDR3 has 15 amino acids. Germline values: CDR1 SGHTA, CDR2 FQGTGA. CDR3 sequence: CASSLWGLAGDEQYF. DNA for the CDR3: TGTGCCAGCAGCTTATGGGGACTAGCGGGAGACGAGCAGTACTTC.

The gene calls are TRBV5-4 and TRBJ2-5, with 13 bases identical to TRBD2. Losses at the gene ends were 3 bases for V and 4 bases for J; bases not matched to a gene: 9. Germline CDR1 and CDR2: SGHNT and YYREEE (reference sequence). This CDR3 comprises 17 residues. CDR3 region: CASSSLPGLAGAETQYF. CDR3 sequence (DNA): TGTGCCAGCAGCTCCCTCCCTGGACTAGCGGGAGCAGAGACCCAGTACTTC.

The chain is built from TRBV24-1 and TRBJ1-2; 7 nucleotides agree with TRBD1. The V gene end was trimmed by 2 bases and the J gene end by 5 bases; junction bases not matched to a gene: 7. The CDR3 sequence is 15 residues long. In germline, CDR1 is KGHDR, CDR2 SFDVKD. This CDR3 reads CATSDSRDSPYGYTF. Here the CDR3 DNA reads TGTGCCACCAGTGATTCCCGGGACAGTCCTTATGGCTACACCTTC.

The chain employs TRBV11-2 and TRBJ1-1; D gene ambiguous. Trimming took off 1 base at V and 1 base at J, with 4 bases between the two ends. CDR3 length: 13 residues. Germline CDR1 SGHAT, CDR2 FQNNGV. The CDR3 DNA is TGTGCCAGCAGCTTAGGCAGGAACACTGAAGCTTTCTTT. The encoded protein is CASSLGRNTEAFF.